The present T cell receptor beta chain was sequenced within a study of immune evolution from preneoplasia to lung adenocarcinoma. Study-level background: HLA loss of heterozygosity: 7% AIS, approximately 15% MIA, around 35% ADC, none AAH. Overall study findings and caveats: Normal lung had highest clonality; later lesions appeared denser, more diverse.

Histologic diagnosis was independently verified by two lung pathologists. TCRdb's table, derived via immunoSEQ multiplex PCR, lists solely in-frame clones and lacks some. This sample has about 6,500 clones, with 73% found just once. To note about this clone: Its target is unknown.

The germline V gene has CDR1 SGDLS and CDR2 YYNGEE. With 2 bases removed from V and 0 bases from J, the gap between germline ends came to 11 bases. This CDR3 contains 15 residues. The chain uses TRBV9 and TRBJ2-5; D is unclear. The sample taken for sequencing was FFPE lung adenocarcinoma in situ tissue. The sequence came from a donor of 70 years or more with lung adenocarcinoma. The CDR3 sequence is CASSVDTRYQETQYF. Written as DNA, the CDR3 is TGTGCCAGCAGCGTTGACACTCGGTACCAAGAGACCCAGTACTTC.